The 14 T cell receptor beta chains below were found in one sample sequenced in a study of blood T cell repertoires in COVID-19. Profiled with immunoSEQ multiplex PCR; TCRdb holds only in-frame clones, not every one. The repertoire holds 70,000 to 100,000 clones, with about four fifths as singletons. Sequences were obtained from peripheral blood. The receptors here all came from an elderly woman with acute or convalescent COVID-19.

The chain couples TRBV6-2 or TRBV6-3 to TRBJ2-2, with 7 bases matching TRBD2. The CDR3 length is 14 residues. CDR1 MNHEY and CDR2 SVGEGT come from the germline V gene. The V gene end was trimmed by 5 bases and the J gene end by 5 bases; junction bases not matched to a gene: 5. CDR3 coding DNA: TGTGCCAGCAGTCGCGGGGGAAGGACCGGGGAGCTGTTTTTT. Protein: CASSRGGRTGELFF.

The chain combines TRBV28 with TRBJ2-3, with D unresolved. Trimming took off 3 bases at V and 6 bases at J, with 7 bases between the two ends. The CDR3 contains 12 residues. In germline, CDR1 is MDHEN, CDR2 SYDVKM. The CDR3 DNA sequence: TGTGCCAGCAGTTTTACGAGGGATACGCAGTATTTT. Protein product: CASSFTRDTQYF.

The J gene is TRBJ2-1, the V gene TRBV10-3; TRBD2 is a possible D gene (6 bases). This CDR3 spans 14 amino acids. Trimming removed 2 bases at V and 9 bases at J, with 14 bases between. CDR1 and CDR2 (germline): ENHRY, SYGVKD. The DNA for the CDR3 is TGTGCCATCAGTGAGAAGGTCGCGGAGGGTGAGCAGTTCTTC. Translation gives CAISEKVAEGEQFF.

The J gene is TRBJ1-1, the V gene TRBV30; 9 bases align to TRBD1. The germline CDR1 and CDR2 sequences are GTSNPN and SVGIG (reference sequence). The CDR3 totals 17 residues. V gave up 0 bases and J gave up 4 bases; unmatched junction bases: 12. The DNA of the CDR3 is TGTGCCTGGAGTGTGGGGGGTGGGACAGGGACGGGCACTGAAGCTTTCTTT. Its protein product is CAWSVGGGTGTGTEAFF.

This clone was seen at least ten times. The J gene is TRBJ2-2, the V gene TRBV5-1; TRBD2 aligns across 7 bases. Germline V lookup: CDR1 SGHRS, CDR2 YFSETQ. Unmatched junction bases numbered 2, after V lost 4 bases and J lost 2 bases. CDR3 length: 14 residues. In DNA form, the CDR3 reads TGCGCCAGCAGCGGGGGGGTCAACACCGGGGAGCTGTTTTTT. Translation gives CASSGGVNTGELFF. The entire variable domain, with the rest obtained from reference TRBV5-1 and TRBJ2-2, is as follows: KAGVTQTPRYLIKTRGQQVTLSCSPISGHRSVSWYQQTPGQGLQFLFEYFSETQRNKGNFPGRFSGRQFSNSRSEMNVSTLELGDSALYLCASSGGVNTGELFFGEGSRLTVL.

The CDR3 is CASGLGLAGETGANVLTF. Here the CDR3 DNA reads TGTGCTAGTGGTTTGGGACTAGCGGGGGAAACAGGGGCCAACGTCCTGACTTTC. The chain recombines TRBV12-5 with TRBJ2-6; 12 bases fit TRBD2. V lost 1 base to trimming and J lost 4 bases; unmatched junction nucleotides: 5. The germline V gene encodes CDR1 LGHNT and CDR2 FRNRAP. This CDR3 comprises 18 residues.

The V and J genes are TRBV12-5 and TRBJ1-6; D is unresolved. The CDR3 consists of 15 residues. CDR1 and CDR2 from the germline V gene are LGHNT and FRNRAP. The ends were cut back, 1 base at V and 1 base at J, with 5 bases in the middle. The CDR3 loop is CASGLAGSYNSPLHF. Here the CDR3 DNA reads TGTGCTAGTGGTTTGGCGGGGTCCTATAATTCACCCCTCCACTTT.

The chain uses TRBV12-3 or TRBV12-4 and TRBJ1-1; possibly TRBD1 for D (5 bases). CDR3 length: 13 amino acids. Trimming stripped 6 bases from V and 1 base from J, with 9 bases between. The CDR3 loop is CASSRDRNTEAFF. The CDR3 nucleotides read TGTGCCAGCAGCCGCGACAGGAACACTGAAGCTTTCTTT.

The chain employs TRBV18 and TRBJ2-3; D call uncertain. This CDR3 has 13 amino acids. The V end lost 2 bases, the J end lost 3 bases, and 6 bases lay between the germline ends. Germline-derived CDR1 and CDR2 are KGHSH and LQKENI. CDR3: CASSPDSTDTQYF. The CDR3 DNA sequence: TGTGCCAGCTCACCAGACTCTACAGATACGCAGTATTTT.

The DNA for the CDR3 is TGTGCCAGCAGGGACTATGAAAAACTGTTTTTT. Translated: CASRDYEKLFF. This sequence joins TRBV25-1 and TRBJ1-4; D not certain. The V end lost 6 bases, the J end lost 6 bases, and 5 bases lay between the germline ends. Germline assignment: CDR1 MGHDK and CDR2 SYGVNS. The CDR3 has 11 amino acids.

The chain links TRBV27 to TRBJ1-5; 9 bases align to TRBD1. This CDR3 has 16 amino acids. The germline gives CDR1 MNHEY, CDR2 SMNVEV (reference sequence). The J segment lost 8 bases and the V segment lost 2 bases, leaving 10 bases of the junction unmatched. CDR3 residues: CASSLGPGQGSKPQHF. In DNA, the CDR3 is TGTGCCAGCAGTTTAGGTCCGGGACAGGGTTCTAAGCCCCAGCATTTT.

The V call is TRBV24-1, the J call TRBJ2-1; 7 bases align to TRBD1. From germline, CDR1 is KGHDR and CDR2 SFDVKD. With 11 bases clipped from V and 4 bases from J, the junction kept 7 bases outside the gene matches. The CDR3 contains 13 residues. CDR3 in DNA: TGTGCCAGCTCCGGGACAGCATACAATGAGCAGTTCTTC. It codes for CASSGTAYNEQFF.

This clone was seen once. Here the CDR3 reads CASSYGTSGTYEQYF. CDR3 DNA sequence: TGTGCCAGCAGTTACGGGACTAGCGGAACCTACGAGCAGTACTTC. This chain links TRBV6-6 with TRBJ2-7, with 11 positions matching TRBD2. The germline gives CDR1 MNHNY, CDR2 SVGAGI (reference sequence). V trimming: 2 bases; J trimming: 2 bases; junction bases outside the gene matches: 2. The CDR3 runs to 15 residues.

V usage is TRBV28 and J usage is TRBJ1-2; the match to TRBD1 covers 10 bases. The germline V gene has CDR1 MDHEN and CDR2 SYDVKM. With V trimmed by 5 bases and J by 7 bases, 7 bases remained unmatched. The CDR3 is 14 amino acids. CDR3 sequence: CASSGTGAWSGYTF. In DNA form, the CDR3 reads TGTGCCAGCAGTGGGACAGGGGCGTGGAGTGGCTACACCTTC.